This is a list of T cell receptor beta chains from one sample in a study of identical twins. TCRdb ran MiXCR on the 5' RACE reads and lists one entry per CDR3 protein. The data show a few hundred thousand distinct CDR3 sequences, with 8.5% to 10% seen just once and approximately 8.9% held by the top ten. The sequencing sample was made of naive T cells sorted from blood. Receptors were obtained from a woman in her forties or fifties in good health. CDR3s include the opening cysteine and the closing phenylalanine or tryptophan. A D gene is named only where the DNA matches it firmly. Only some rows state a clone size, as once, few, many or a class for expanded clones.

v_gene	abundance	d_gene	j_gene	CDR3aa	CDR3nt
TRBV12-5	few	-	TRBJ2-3	CASGLTPSGSGGTDTQYF	TGTGCTAGTGGTTTAACCCCCAGCGGCTCTGGGGGCACAGATACGCAGTATTTT
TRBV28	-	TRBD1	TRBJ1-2	CASSPGTGRGNYGYTF	TGTGCCAGCAGTCCCGGGACAGGCCGAGGGAACTATGGCTACACCTTC
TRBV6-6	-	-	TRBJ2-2	CASSLSVTNTGELFF	TGTGCCAGCAGCCTAAGCGTGACGAACACCGGGGAGCTGTTTTTT
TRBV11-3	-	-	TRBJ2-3	CASSPRLGQADTQYF	TGTGCCAGCAGCCCTCGGTTGGGCCAAGCAGATACGCAGTATTTT
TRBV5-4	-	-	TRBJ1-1	CACSLEIHTEAFF	TGTGCCTGCAGCTTAGAAATACACACTGAAGCTTTCTTT
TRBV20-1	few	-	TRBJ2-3	CSATPPRDPDTQYF	TGCAGTGCTACCCCCCCGCGGGATCCAGATACGCAGTATTTT
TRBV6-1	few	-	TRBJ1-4	CASSRLGEKLFF	TGTGCCAGCAGTCGCTTGGGGGAAAAACTGTTTTTT
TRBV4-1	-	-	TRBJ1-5	CASSQANMGNQPQHF	TGCGCCAGCAGCCAAGCGAATATGGGGAATCAGCCCCAGCATTTT
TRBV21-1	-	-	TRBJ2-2	CATAKSPGELFF	TGTGCCACAGCAAAAAGTCCCGGGGAGCTGTTTTTT
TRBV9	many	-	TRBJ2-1	CASSVATASSYNEQFF	TGTGCCAGCAGCGTAGCTACTGCTAGCTCCTACAATGAGCAGTTCTTC
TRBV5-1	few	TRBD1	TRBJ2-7	CASSWGDRDSYEQYF	TGCGCCAGCAGCTGGGGGGACAGGGACTCCTACGAGCAGTACTTC
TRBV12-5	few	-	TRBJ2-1	CASGLVVGSGNEQFF	TGTGCTAGTGGTTTGGTAGTGGGAAGTGGGAATGAGCAGTTCTTC
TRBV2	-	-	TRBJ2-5	CASSEGPVGTQYF	TGTGCCAGCAGTGAAGGGCCCGTCGGGACCCAGTACTTC
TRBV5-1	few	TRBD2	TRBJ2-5	CASSFSGRPEETQYF	TGCGCCAGCAGCTTTAGCGGGAGGCCTGAAGAGACCCAGTACTTC
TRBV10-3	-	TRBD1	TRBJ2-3	CATTGNDPSTDTQYF	TGTGCCACGACAGGGAACGACCCTAGCACAGATACGCAGTATTTT
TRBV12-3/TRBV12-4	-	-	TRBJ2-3	CASSSPRQEDTQYF	TGTGCCAGCAGTTCCCCTCGACAGGAAGATACGCAGTATTTT
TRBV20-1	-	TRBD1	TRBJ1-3	CSASLTGAGGNTIYF	TGCAGTGCTAGTCTGACAGGGGCCGGTGGAAACACCATATATTTT
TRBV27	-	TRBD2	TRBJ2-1	CASRVSGSLANEQFF	TGTGCCAGCAGGGTTAGCGGGAGTCTGGCCAATGAGCAGTTCTTC
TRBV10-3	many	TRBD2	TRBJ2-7	CAISGPPAGDLYEQYF	TGTGCCATCAGTGGGCCCCCGGCGGGAGATTTGTACGAGCAGTACTTC
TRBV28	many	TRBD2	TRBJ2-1	CASSSHLAGAKNEQFF	TGTGCCAGCAGTTCCCATCTAGCGGGAGCGAAGAATGAGCAGTTCTTC
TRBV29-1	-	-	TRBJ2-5	CSASHSLQETQYF	TGCAGCGCCTCGCATAGCCTCCAAGAGACCCAGTACTTC
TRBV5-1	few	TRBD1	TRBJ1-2	CASSLGQGRRGYTF	TGCGCCAGCAGCTTGGGACAGGGTCGCAGGGGCTACACCTTC
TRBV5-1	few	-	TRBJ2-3	CASSLVVAGLDTQYF	TGCGCCAGCAGCTTGGTAGTTGCGGGACTAGATACGCAGTATTTT
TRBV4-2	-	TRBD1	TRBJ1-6	CASSHSGQGKTSPLHF	TGTGCCAGCAGCCACTCCGGACAGGGGAAGACTTCACCCCTCCACTTT
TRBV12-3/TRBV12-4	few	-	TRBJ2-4	CASRTGLEAKNIQYF	TGTGCCAGCCGCACAGGGCTCGAAGCCAAAAACATTCAGTACTTC
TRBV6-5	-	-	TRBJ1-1	CASSYSAENTEAFF	TGTGCCAGCAGTTACTCGGCAGAGAACACTGAAGCTTTCTTT
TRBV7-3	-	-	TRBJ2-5	CASSRAPGQETQYF	TGTGCCAGCAGTCGCGCGCCGGGTCAAGAGACCCAGTACTTC
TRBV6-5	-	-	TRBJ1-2	CASGSRDYGYTF	TGTGCCAGCGGGAGTCGGGACTATGGCTACACCTTC
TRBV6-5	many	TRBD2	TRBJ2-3	CASSYSGGGDGLRDTQYF	TGTGCCAGCAGTTACTCGGGGGGAGGGGACGGACTCCGGGATACGCAGTATTTT
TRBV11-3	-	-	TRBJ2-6	CASSLVDSNSGANVLTF	TGTGCCAGCAGCTTAGTGGACAGTAACTCTGGGGCCAACGTCCTGACTTTC
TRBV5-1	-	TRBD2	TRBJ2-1	CASSLGTSGTLYNEQFF	TGCGCCAGCAGCCTGGGGACTAGCGGGACCCTCTACAATGAGCAGTTCTTC
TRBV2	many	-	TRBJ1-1	CASSERQPLNTEAFF	TGTGCCAGCAGTGAGCGGCAGCCTTTGAACACTGAAGCTTTCTTT